The clone carrying this T cell receptor beta chain has a single count. The record originates from a study of blood T cell repertoires in COVID-19. TCRdb's table, derived via immunoSEQ multiplex PCR, lists solely in-frame clones and lacks some. The data contain hundreds of thousands of clones, about 84% of them seen just once; the ten biggest clones take up roughly 8%. Between the trimmed V and J ends, which lost 0 bases and 8 bases, there was a span of 16 bases. This CDR3 spans 16 amino acids. Germline V gene sequence: CDR1 MNHNS, CDR2 SASEGT. The clonotype originates from a woman older than 75 with acute or convalescent COVID-19. The source material was peripheral blood. The V and J genes are TRBV6-1 and TRBJ1-4; no clear D. The CDR3 region has the DNA TGTGCCAGCAGTGAAGCGGCCCCCGGGGAGCGCGAAAAACTGTTTTTT. This translates into CASSEAAPGEREKLFF.